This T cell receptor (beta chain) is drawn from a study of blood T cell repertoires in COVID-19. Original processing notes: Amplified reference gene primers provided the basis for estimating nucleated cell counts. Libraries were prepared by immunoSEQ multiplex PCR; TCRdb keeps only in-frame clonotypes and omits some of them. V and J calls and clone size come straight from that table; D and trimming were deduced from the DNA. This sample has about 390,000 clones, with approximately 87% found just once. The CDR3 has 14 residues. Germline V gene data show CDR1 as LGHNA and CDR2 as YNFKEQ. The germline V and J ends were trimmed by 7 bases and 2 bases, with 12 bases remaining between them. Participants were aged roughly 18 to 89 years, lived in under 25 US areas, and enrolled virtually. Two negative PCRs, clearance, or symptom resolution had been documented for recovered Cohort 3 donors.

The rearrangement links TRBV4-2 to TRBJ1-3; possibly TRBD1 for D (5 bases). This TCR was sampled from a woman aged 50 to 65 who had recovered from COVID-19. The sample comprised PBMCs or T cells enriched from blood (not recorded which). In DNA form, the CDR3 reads TGTGCCAGCATCGGGGGAACGGCTGGAAACACCATATATTTT. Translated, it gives CASIGGTAGNTIYF.